This T cell receptor (beta chain) appears in the sequencing data of a study of cytomegalovirus exposure and HLA in healthy donors. It was with 60 Vbeta and 13 Jbeta primers that the PCR ran. Using immunoSEQ multiplex PCR, the repertoire was profiled, and TCRdb retains in-frame clones only, with some absent. This sample has 150,000 to 200,000 clones, with roughly 85% found just once. Trimming removed 6 bases from V and 2 bases from J, with 16 bases in between. In germline, CDR1 is MDHEN, CDR2 SYDVKM. This CDR3 has 15 residues. Material: PBMCs. The J gene is TRBJ1-2, the V gene TRBV28; D possibly corresponds to TRBD1 (6 bases). This clonotype was sampled from a woman aged 45-65 years in good health and CMV-seronegative. The CDR3 spells CASRLGQSLNYGYTF. CDR3 sequence (DNA): TGTGCCAGCAGACTCGGACAGAGCCTAAACTATGGCTACACCTTC.